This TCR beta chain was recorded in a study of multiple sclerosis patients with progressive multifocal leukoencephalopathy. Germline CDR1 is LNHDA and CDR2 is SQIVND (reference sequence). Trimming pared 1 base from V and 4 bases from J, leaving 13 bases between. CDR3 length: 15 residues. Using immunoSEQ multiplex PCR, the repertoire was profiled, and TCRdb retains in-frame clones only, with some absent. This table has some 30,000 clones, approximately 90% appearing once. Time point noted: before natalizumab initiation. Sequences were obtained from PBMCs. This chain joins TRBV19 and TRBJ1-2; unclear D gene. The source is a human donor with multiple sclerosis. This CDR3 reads CASSIAGEGTYGYTF. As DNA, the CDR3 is TGTGCCAGTAGTATAGCTGGGGAGGGCACCTATGGCTACACCTTC.